The T cell receptor (beta chain) described here comes from a study of CD8 T cells in ankylosing spondylitis. Study outcomes and limitations: Some motif variants had been reported before (in reactive arthritis synovial fluid and blood). Clones linked to disease were reported to show significant enrichment in matched ankylosing spondylitis synovial fluid. Seemingly distinctive of ankylosing spondylitis blood was a TCR beta motif formed by eight highly homologous variants.

This clonotype was seen a handful of times. Its antigen is unknown. Construction of TCR beta libraries was performed using quantitative 5'-RACE with molecular barcodes. TCRdb used MiXCR to reprocess the 5' RACE reads, holding one entry per CDR3 protein. Here the sample spans approximately 550,000 distinct CDR3 sequences, over 9.5% being singletons. Germline V gene data show CDR1 as KGHDR and CDR2 as SFDVKD. The CDR3 contains 14 residues. V dropped 11 bases and J dropped 6; count of bases not matched to a gene: 8. The sequencing input was blood, either unsorted or a sorted T cell fraction (not recorded which). V gene TRBV24-1 combines with J gene TRBJ2-2; TRBD1 aligns across 10 bases. The receptor was isolated from a male donor with ankylosing spondylitis. CDR3 DNA: TGTGCCAGTTCCGGGACAGGGGTCCCCGGGGAGCTGTTTTTT. Encoded protein: CASSGTGVPGELFF.